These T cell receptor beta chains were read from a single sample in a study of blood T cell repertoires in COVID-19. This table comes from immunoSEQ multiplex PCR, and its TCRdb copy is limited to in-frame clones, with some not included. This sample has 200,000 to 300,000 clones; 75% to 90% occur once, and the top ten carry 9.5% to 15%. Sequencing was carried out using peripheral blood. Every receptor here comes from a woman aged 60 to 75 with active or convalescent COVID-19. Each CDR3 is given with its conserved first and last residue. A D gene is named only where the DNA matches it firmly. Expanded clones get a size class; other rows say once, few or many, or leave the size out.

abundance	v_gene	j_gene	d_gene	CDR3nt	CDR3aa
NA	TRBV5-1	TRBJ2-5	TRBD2	TGCGCCAGCAGCTTGGGGCTAGCGGGGGCTGGGGAGACCCAGTACTTC	CASSLGLAGAGETQYF
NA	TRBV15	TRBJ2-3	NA	TGTGCCACCAGCAGGGAAAGCAGGGGAACAGATACGCAGTATTTT	CATSRESRGTDTQYF
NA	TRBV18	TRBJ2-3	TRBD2	TGTGCCAGCTCACAAACTAGCGGGGGGTTCGTTGGGGACGTGGATACGCAGTATTTT	CASSQTSGGFVGDVDTQYF
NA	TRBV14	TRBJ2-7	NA	TGTGCCAGCAGCCAAGAAAGGCTCCTGGACAGCCACGAGCAGTACTTC	CASSQERLLDSHEQYF
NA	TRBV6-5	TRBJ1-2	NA	TGTGCCAGCCAGAGCACCTCGGGTAGCTACACCTTC	CASQSTSGSYTF
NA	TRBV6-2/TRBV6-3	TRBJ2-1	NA	TGTGCCAGCAGTGCCGACAGTGACAATGAGCAGTTCTTC	CASSADSDNEQFF
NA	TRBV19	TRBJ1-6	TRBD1	TGTGCCAGTGGGACAGGGGGTTCACCCCTCCACTTT	CASGTGGSPLHF
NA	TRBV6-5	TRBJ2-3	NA	TGTGCCAGCAGTTACTCCCGGGGGGCCGAGACAGATACGCAGTATTTT	CASSYSRGAETDTQYF
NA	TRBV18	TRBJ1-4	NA	TGTGCCAGCTCACCCATAGACCCAGGGGATGAAAAACTGTTTTTT	CASSPIDPGDEKLFF
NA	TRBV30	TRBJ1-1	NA	TGTGCCTGGGAGGGGGAGGGGAACACTGAAGCTTTCTTT	CAWEGEGNTEAFF
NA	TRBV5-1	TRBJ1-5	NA	TGCGCCAGCAGCTTGTTGGGGGGTAGCAATCAGCCCCAGCATTTT	CASSLLGGSNQPQHF
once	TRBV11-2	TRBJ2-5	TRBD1	TGTGCCAGCAGCCGACCGGCAGGGGGCTCCCAAGAGACCCAGTACTTC	CASSRPAGGSQETQYF
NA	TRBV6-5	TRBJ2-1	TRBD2	TGTGCCAGCAGTTCCCCCGGGACTAGCATATACAATGAGCAGTTCTTC	CASSSPGTSIYNEQFF
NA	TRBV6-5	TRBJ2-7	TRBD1	TGTGCCGGGGGGACAGGGTACGAGCAGTACTTC	CAGGTGYEQYF
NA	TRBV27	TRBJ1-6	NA	TGTGCCAGCAGACCCCACAGGAATTCACCCCTCCACTTT	CASRPHRNSPLHF
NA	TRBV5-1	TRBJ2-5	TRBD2	TGCGCCAGCAGCTTCAGACTAGCGGGGGGTCAAGAGACCCAGTACTTC	CASSFRLAGGQETQYF
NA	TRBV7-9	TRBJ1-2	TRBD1	TGTGCCAGCAGCTTCAAGGACAGGGATCACACCTTC	CASSFKDRDHTF
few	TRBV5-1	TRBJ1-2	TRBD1	TGCGCCAGCAGCTTGTTTGGCGTGGTGAAGGGGGCCCCCTATGGCTACACCTTC	CASSLFGVVKGAPYGYTF
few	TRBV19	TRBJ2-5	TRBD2	TGTGCCAGTAGTGGTTGGACTAGCGGGGGCCAAGAGACCCAGTACTTC	CASSGWTSGGQETQYF
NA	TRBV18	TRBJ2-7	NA	TGTGCCAGCTCACCACCGCCGCGGGGCGAGCAGTACTTC	CASSPPPRGEQYF
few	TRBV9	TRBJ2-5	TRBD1	TGTGCCAGCAGCGCGGCGCCTGACAGGGCCAGTGACCAGTACTTC	CASSAAPDRASDQYF
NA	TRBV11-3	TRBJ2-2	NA	TGTGCCAGCAGCTCTACAGGGCCCTCGGCTGGGGAGCTGTTTTTT	CASSSTGPSAGELFF